The 23 T cell receptor beta chains presented below share a single source sample, sequenced in a study of cytomegalovirus exposure and HLA in healthy donors. The PCR had 60 Vbeta and 13 Jbeta primers. Only in-frame clones appear in the TCRdb table, and some are missing; sequencing was by immunoSEQ multiplex PCR. The sample has 150,000 to 200,000 clones; roughly 78% are singletons. Sequences were obtained from PBMCs. These receptors all come from a woman aged 40 to 50 in good health and CMV-seronegative.

This clone was found a few times. The chain carries TRBV5-6 and TRBJ1-5; D is perhaps TRBD1 (5 bases). The V gene's germline CDR1 is SGHDT and CDR2 YYEEEE. Trimming stripped 0 bases from V and 4 bases from J, with 11 bases between. This CDR3 comprises 15 residues. CDR3 sequence: CASSLALGGNQPQHF. The CDR3 region has the DNA TGTGCCAGCAGCTTGGCCCTGGGGGGAAATCAGCCCCAGCATTTT. Looking up the rest from reference TRBV5-6 and TRBJ1-5 gives the full variable domain: DAGVTQSPTHLIKTRGQQVTLRCSPKSGHDTVSWYQQALGQGPQFIFQYYEEEERQRGNFPDRFSGHQFPNYSSELNVNALLLGDSALYLCASSLALGGNQPQHFGDGTRLSIL.

The table lists this clone with a few counts. The rearrangement joins TRBV19 to TRBJ1-5; D is ambiguous. The CDR3 has 15 residues. V lost 3 bases to trimming and J lost 0 bases, with 9 bases between them. Per germline, CDR1 LNHDA and CDR2 SQIVND (reference sequence). The CDR3 nucleotides read TGTGCCAGTAGTATGGGCCGGAATAGCAATCAGCCCCAGCATTTT. Its protein product is CASSMGRNSNQPQHF.

The sample holds a few counts of this clone. This rearrangement joins TRBV6-1 to TRBJ1-4; the D is unclear. V was shortened by 7 bases and J by 10 bases, with 10 bases between the two germline ends. The CDR3 runs 11 residues. Germline V gives CDR1 MNHNS, CDR2 SASEGT. CDR3 sequence reads: CASTLGGKLFF. In nucleotides, the CDR3 is TGTGCCAGCACCCTTGGCGGAAAACTGTTTTTT.

This chain links TRBV6-6 with TRBJ1-1; 9 bases are a match to TRBD1. V gave up 5 bases and J gave up 5 bases; unmatched junction bases: 6. The CDR3 is 14 residues long. Germline CDR1 reads MNHNY; CDR2 reads SVGAGI (reference sequence). Here the CDR3 DNA reads TGTGCCAGCAGTGTACAGGGGGCGAGTACTGAAGCTTTCTTT. Translation gives CASSVQGASTEAFF.

The chain is built from TRBV10-3 and TRBJ2-3; D may be TRBD2 (6 bases). The CDR3 totals 11 residues. The V end was cut by 8 bases, the J end by 5 bases, with 8 bases between. Germline assignment: CDR1 ENHRY and CDR2 SYGVKD. The CDR3 bases are TGTGCCATCCTTAGCGGAGATACGCAGTATTTT. This sequence encodes CAILSGDTQYF.

The V and J genes are TRBV7-3 and TRBJ2-7; 9 nucleotides match TRBD2. This CDR3 is built from 17 residues. The junction had 14 bases not matched to a gene; V was cut back by 5 bases and J by 3 bases. Germline V lookup: CDR1 SGHTA, CDR2 FQGTGA. The CDR3 DNA is TGTGCCAGCAGCCCCCGGTTAGCGGGAGTTCTCAGCTACGAGCAGTACTTC. It encodes CASSPRLAGVLSYEQYF. Supplemented by reference TRBV7-3 and TRBJ2-7, the full variable domain reads GAGVSQTPSNKVTEKGKYVELRCDPISGHTALYWYRQSLGQGPEFLIYFQGTGAADDSGLPNDRFFAVRPEGSVSTLKIQRTERGDSAVYLCASSPRLAGVLSYEQYFGPGTRLTVT.

V and J are TRBV21-1 and TRBJ1-5; the table's TRBD1 call for D was not verified on the DNA. TRBV21-1 is described as a pseudogene. The CDR3 sequence is 17 residues long. CDR3 loop: CASSEARDKRGNQPQHF. CDR3 sequence (DNA): TGTGCCAGCAGCGAAGCTAGGGACAAGAGGGGCAATCAGCCCCAGCATTTT.

The chain links TRBV28 to TRBJ1-3; the D gene is possibly TRBD1 (6 bases). V lost 5 bases and J lost 7, with 15 bases in between. Looked up from germline, CDR1 is MDHEN and CDR2 is SYDVKM. The CDR3 consists of 14 residues. In DNA, the CDR3 is TGTGCCAGCAGTCCAGACAGGAGGAGGAACACCATATATTTT. Protein: CASSPDRRRNTIYF.

This sequence joins TRBV29-1 and TRBJ2-3; D possibly corresponds to TRBD2 (6 bases). The length of the CDR3 is 12 residues. CDR1 and CDR2 (germline): SQVTM, ANQGSEA. V lost 7 bases and J 9 bases, leaving 17 bases between the germline ends. The CDR3 DNA reads as TGCAGCGCCAATGTGGGGGGAGAGACGCAGTATTTT. Encoded protein: CSANVGGETQYF.

The genes are TRBV25-1 and TRBJ2-5; 10 bases map to TRBD1. Per germline, CDR1 MGHDK and CDR2 SYGVNS. The CDR3 length is 16 residues. J was trimmed by 4 bases and V by 2 bases; bases with no gene match: 7. Here the CDR3 reads CASSEEMGQGPETQYF. For the CDR3, the DNA is TGTGCCAGCAGTGAAGAGATGGGACAGGGGCCAGAGACCCAGTACTTC.

This sequence joins TRBV15 and TRBJ1-6; D ambiguous. Trimming shortened V by 6 bases and J by 6 bases, and 21 bases separated the two germline ends. The germline V gene has CDR1 LNHNV and CDR2 YYDKDF (reference sequence). The length of the CDR3 is 17 residues. For the CDR3, the DNA is TGTGCCACCAGAGACACTCTCCCTCTAACACCTAATTCACCCCTCCACTTT. Translated, it gives CATRDTLPLTPNSPLHF.

V usage is TRBV7-8 and J usage is TRBJ2-5, with D unclear. V gave up 2 bases and J gave up 2 bases, with 15 bases separating them. This CDR3 spans 16 amino acids. Germline CDR1 reads SGHVS; CDR2 reads FQNEAQ. CDR3 DNA sequence: TGTGCCAGCAGCTTAAGAGGAGCCAGCTCTCAAGAGACCCAGTACTTC. This codes for CASSLRGASSQETQYF.

The chain uses TRBV6-5 and TRBJ1-6, with D possibly being TRBD1 (5 bases). Trimming took 7 bases from V and 10 from J, leaving 14 bases between them. Germline-derived CDR1 and CDR2 are MNHEY and SVGAGI. The CDR3 covers 13 residues. This CDR3 reads CASTASGRSPLHF. CDR3 sequence (DNA): TGTGCCAGCACAGCGTCAGGGAGGTCACCCCTCCACTTT.

This clone was seen only once. The V gene is TRBV11-3, the J gene TRBJ2-3, with a weak D call TRBD2 (7 bases). The ends were cut back, 1 base at V and 0 bases at J, with 20 bases in the middle. Germline V lookup: CDR1 SGHNT, CDR2 YENEEA. The CDR3 totals 19 residues. The CDR3 sequence: CASSLVGGGLPLSTDTQYF. The CDR3, as DNA: TGTGCCAGCAGCTTAGTAGGAGGGGGACTACCTCTAAGCACAGATACGCAGTATTTT. The full variable domain, its missing parts supplied by reference TRBV11-3 and TRBJ2-3, is EAGVVQSPRYKIIEKKQPVAFWCNPISGHNTLYWYLQNLGQGPELLIRYENEEAVDDSQLPKDRFSAERLKGVDSTLKIQPAELGDSAVYLCASSLVGGGLPLSTDTQYFGPGTRLTVL.

The chain carries TRBV6-1 and TRBJ2-5; D possibly corresponds to TRBD2 (5 bases). The CDR3 covers 15 residues. Trimming cost V 6 bases and J 8 bases, with 22 bases left between them. The germline V gene encodes CDR1 MNHNS and CDR2 SASEGT. CDR3 DNA sequence: TGTGCCAGCAGCAAAGGTTGGCTCCTCGGGGAAACCCAGTACTTC. Amino acid sequence: CASSKGWLLGETQYF.

This rearrangement joins TRBV11-3 to TRBJ2-7; tentatively, D is TRBD2 (6 bases). This CDR3 contains 13 residues. Germline V gives CDR1 SGHNT, CDR2 YENEEA. With 5 bases removed from V and 3 bases from J, the gap between germline ends came to 11 bases. This CDR3 is CASSPRDGYEQYF. CDR3 in DNA: TGTGCCAGCAGCCCGCGGGACGGCTACGAGCAGTACTTC. Together with reference TRBV11-3 and TRBJ2-7, the CDR3 gives the full variable domain: EAGVVQSPRYKIIEKKQPVAFWCNPISGHNTLYWYLQNLGQGPELLIRYENEEAVDDSQLPKDRFSAERLKGVDSTLKIQPAELGDSAVYLCASSPRDGYEQYFGPGTRLTVT.

Concerning this clone: Other DNA sequences in the sample encode the same CDR3. The chain has TRBV27 and TRBJ1-2; D gene ambiguous. The V end was cut by 6 bases, the J end by 4 bases, with 21 bases between. The CDR3 sequence is 16 residues long. CDR1 is MNHEY, CDR2 SMNVEV, per germline (reference sequence). The CDR3 DNA is TGTGCCAGCAGCCGAACCTCCCCCACCGGGTCCTATGGCTACACCTTC. It translates to CASSRTSPTGSYGYTF.

The gene calls are TRBV21-1 and TRBJ1-2. TRBV21-1 is noted as a pseudogene. The CDR3 consists of 20 residues. CDR3: CASSKGRVSAFRAFDYGYTF. The DNA for the CDR3 is TGTGCCAGCAGCAAAGGTCGAGTGTCCGCCTTCCGTGCCTTCGACTATGGCTACACCTTC.

The chain employs TRBV11-2 and TRBJ2-5; 11 bases are shared with TRBD2. Losses at the gene ends were 1 base for V and 1 base for J; bases not matched to a gene: 5. This CDR3 spans 17 amino acids. CDR1 is SGHAT and CDR2 is FQNNGV in the germline V gene. CDR3 DNA sequence: TGTGCCAGCAGCTTAGGGGTTAGCGGGGGGGCCCAAGAGACCCAGTACTTC. Translated, it gives CASSLGVSGGAQETQYF. The full variable domain, its missing parts supplied by reference TRBV11-2 and TRBJ2-5, is EAGVAQSPRYKIIEKRQSVAFWCNPISGHATLYWYQQILGQGPKLLIQFQNNGVVDDSQLPKDRFSAERLKGVDSTLKIQPAKLEDSAVYLCASSLGVSGGAQETQYFGPGTRLLVL.

This chain links TRBV7-8 with TRBJ2-7; D is possibly TRBD1 (5 bases). The CDR3 has 13 amino acids. The V gene lost 1 base and the J gene lost 6 bases, with 10 bases spanning the gap. Per the germline V gene, CDR1 is SGHVS and CDR2 is FQNEAQ. DNA for the CDR3: TGTGCCAGCAGCTTAGGATGGGGCTCCGAGCAGTACTTC. It codes for CASSLGWGSEQYF. Full variable domain (missing parts from reference TRBV7-8 and TRBJ2-7): GAGVSQSPRYKVAKRGQDVALRCDPISGHVSLFWYQQALGQGPEFLTYFQNEAQLDKSGLPSDRFFAERPEGSVSTLKIQRTQQEDSAVYLCASSLGWGSEQYFGPGTRLTVT.

The sample holds a few counts of this clone. V and J are TRBV6-5 and TRBJ1-1, with 8 bases matching TRBD1. Germline V lookup: CDR1 MNHEY, CDR2 SVGAGI. The V and J ends lost 2 bases and 1 base, in that order; junction bases with no gene match: 0. This CDR3 contains 14 residues. The CDR3 DNA follows: TGTGCCAGCAGTTACGGGACAGGGAACACTGAAGCTTTCTTT. Translation gives CASSYGTGNTEAFF.

The rearrangement uses TRBV30 and TRBJ2-7, with D perhaps matching TRBD1 (6 bases). This CDR3 spans 15 amino acids. Germline V lookup: CDR1 GTSNPN, CDR2 SVGIG (reference sequence). The V and J ends lost 0 bases and 2 bases respectively, with 14 bases between them. In DNA, the CDR3 is TGTGCCTGGAGTGTCACCGGGACACGAGCCTACGAGCAGTACTTC. Protein product: CAWSVTGTRAYEQYF.

This chain links TRBV5-1 with TRBJ1-2; tentatively, D is TRBD1 (6 bases). Germline CDR1 and CDR2: SGHRS and YFSETQ. The CDR3 has 14 residues. V was trimmed by 6 bases and J by 4 bases, leaving 16 bases between them. CDR3 nucleotide sequence: TGCGCCAGCACCCCAGGAGGACAGTTCTATGGCTACACCTTC. Residues: CASTPGGQFYGYTF.